The sequence of this TCR beta chain was determined in a study of blood T cell repertoires in COVID-19. Study-level background: In each case, the material was cDNA or gDNA derived from T cells, B-cell-depleted T cells, or PBMCs.

Profiling relied on immunoSEQ multiplex PCR, and the TCRdb table lists in-frame clones only, not all of them. The sample records some 150,000 clones, roughly 84% being singletons. CDR3 size: 13 residues. V lost 0 bases and J lost 8; bases outside the gene matches: 4. Germline V lookup: CDR1 SGHNT, CDR2 YYREEE (reference sequence). The sequence derives from a woman aged 50 to 65 who had been exposed to COVID-19. Input material: PBMCs or T cells enriched from blood (not recorded which). This rearrangement joins TRBV5-4 to TRBJ1-2, with 7 bases fitting TRBD1. CDR3 coding DNA: TGTGCCAGCAGCTTGGACAGGGGTATGGGCTACACCTTC. Translated, it gives CASSLDRGMGYTF.